One T cell receptor (beta chain) is described in this entry. Its target is unknown. The data are from a study of cytomegalovirus exposure and HLA in healthy donors. Clones were sequenced by immunoSEQ multiplex PCR, and TCRdb holds only the in-frame ones, with some missing. This table holds some 88,000 clones, approximately 96% found once. Germline V gene lookup returns CDR1 MDHEN and CDR2 SYDVKM. V lost 2 bases to trimming and J lost 1 base, with 11 bases between them. This CDR3 contains 15 residues. Notes on the study in general: Most TCR sequences proved rare, with some public TCRs found in many donors. CMV antigen specificity was confirmed in vitro for a few CMV-associated chains.

This TCR came from a man younger than 35 in good health and CMV-seronegative. The V call is TRBV28, the J call TRBJ1-1; D gene ambiguous. Sequenced input: PBMCs. CDR3 sequence reads: CASSLLSLGNTEAFF. For the CDR3, the DNA is TGTGCCAGCAGTTTACTTTCACTCGGGAACACTGAAGCTTTCTTT.